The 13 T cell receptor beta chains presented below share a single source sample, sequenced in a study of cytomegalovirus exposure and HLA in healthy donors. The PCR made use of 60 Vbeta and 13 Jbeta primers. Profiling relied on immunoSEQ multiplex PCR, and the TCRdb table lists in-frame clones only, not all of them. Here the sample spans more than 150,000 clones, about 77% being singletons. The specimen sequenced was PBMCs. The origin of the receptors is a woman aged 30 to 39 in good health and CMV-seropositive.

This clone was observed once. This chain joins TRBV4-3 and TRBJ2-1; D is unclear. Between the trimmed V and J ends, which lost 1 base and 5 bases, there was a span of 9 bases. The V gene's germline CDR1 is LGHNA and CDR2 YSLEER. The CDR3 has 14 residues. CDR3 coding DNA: TGCGCCAGCAGCCAAGTTTTGGGCCACAATGAGCAGTTCTTC. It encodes CASSQVLGHNEQFF.

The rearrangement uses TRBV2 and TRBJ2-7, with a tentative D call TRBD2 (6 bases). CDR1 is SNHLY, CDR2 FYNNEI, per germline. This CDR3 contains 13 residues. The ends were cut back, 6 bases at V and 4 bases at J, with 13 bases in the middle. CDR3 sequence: CASSETGRYEQYF. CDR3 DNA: TGTGCCAGCAGCGAGACTGGGAGGTACGAGCAGTACTTC.

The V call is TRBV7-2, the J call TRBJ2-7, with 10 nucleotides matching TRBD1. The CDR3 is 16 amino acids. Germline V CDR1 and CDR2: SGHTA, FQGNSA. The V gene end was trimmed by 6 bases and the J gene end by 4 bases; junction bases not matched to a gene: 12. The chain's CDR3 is CASRFSTGGIVYEQYF. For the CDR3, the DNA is TGTGCCAGCAGATTCTCGACAGGGGGCATCGTTTACGAGCAGTACTTC.

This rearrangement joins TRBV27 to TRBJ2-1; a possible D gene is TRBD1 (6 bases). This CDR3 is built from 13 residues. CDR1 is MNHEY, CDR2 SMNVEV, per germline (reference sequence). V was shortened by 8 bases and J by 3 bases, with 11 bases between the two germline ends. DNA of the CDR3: TGTGCCAGCCGCCGGGACAACTACAATGAGCAGTTCTTC. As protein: CASRRDNYNEQFF.

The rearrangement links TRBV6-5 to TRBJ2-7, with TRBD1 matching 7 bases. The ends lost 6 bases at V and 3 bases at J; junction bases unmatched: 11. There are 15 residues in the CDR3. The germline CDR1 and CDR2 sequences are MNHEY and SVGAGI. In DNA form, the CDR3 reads TGTGCCAGCAGCCTTTCAACAGGGGTGCACTACGAGCAGTACTTC. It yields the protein CASSLSTGVHYEQYF.

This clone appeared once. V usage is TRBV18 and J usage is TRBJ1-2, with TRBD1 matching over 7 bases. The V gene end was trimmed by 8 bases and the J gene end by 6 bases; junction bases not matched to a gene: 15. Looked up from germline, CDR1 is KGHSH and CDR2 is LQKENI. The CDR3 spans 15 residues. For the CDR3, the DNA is TGTGCCAGCGCGGTCTCCGGGACAGCCGCAGATGGCTACACCTTC. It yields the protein CASAVSGTAADGYTF.

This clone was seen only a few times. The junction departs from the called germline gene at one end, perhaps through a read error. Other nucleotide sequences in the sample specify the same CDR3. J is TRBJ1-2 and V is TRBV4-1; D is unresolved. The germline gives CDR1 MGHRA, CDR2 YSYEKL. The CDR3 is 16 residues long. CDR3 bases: TGCGCTAGCAGCCAAACTAAGGGAGGAATTCGAGGTGGCTACACCTTC. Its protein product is CASSQTKGGIRGGYTF.

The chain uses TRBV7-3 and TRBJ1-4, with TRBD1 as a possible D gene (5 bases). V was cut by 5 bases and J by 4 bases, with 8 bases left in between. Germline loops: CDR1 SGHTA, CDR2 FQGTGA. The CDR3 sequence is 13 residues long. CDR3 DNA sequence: TGTGCCAGCAGCCGGACATATAATGAAAAACTGTTTTTT. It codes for CASSRTYNEKLFF.

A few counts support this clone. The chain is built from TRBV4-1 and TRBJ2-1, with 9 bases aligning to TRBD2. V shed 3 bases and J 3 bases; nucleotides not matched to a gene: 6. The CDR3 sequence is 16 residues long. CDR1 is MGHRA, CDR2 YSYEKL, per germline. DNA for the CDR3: TGCGCCAGCAGCCATTCAGCGGGGGGCCTCTACAATGAGCAGTTCTTC. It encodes CASSHSAGGLYNEQFF.

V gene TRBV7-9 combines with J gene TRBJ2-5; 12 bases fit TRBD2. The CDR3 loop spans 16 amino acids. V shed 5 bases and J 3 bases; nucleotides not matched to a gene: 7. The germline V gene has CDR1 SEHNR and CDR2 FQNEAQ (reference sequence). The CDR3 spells CASSPPGLAGKETQYF. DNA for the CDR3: TGTGCCAGCAGCCCTCCTGGACTAGCGGGGAAAGAGACCCAGTACTTC. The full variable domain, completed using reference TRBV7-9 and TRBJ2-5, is DTGVSQNPRHKITKRGQNVTFRCDPISEHNRLYWYRQTLGQGPEFLTYFQNEAQLEKSRLLSDRFSAERPKGSFSTLEIQRTEQGDSAMYLCASSPPGLAGKETQYFGPGTRLLVL.

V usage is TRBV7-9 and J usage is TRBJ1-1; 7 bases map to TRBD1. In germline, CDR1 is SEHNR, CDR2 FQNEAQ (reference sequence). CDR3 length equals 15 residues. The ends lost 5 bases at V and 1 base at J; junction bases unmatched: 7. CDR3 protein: CASSPPGGRNTEAFF. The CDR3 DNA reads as TGTGCCAGCAGCCCGCCAGGGGGACGGAACACTGAAGCTTTCTTT.

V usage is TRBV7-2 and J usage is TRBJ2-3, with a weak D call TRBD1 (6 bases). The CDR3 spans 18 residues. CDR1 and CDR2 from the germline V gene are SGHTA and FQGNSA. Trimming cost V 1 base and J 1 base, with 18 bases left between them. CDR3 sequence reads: CASSLVKGDLEGTDTQYF. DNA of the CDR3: TGTGCCAGCAGCTTAGTGAAGGGGGACCTCGAGGGCACAGATACGCAGTATTTT.

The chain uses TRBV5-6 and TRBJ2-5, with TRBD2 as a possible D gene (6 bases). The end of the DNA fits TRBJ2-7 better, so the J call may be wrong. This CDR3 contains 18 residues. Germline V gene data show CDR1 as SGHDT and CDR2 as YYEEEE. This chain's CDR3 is CASSSTGGALQISYEQYF. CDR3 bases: TGTGCCAGCAGCTCCACCGGGGGAGCACTCCAAATCTCCTACGAGCAGTACTTC.